The 10 T cell receptor beta chains given below trace back to one sample, sequenced in a study of CD4 T cells in relation to SARS-CoV-2 and coronaviruses. Before the COVID-19 pandemic, during about 2011-2019, CD4+ T cells were taken from unexposed donors. After less than 11 days of culture, CD4+ T cells were isolated. The method was immunoSEQ multiplex PCR; TCRdb's version includes in-frame clones alone and lacks a portion of them. The repertoire holds fewer than 25,000 clones, 70% to 85% seen once, with more than 20% in the top ten. The antigens of these receptors remain unknown. Sequenced sample: CD4+ T cells from PBMCs, cultured in vitro. These receptors all come from a human donor in good health.

The sample holds one count of this clone. The chain carries TRBV7-6 and TRBJ2-3; 12 bases agree with TRBD2. Trimming cost V 5 bases and J 12 bases; bases outside gene matches: 12. Germline CDR1 is SGHVS and CDR2 is FNYEAQ. The CDR3 loop spans 15 amino acids. The CDR3 sequence: CASSPPPLAGGAQYF. DNA of the CDR3: TGTGCCAGCAGCCCGCCCCCTCTAGCGGGGGGGGCCCAGTATTTT.

The rearrangement joins TRBV5-1 to TRBJ2-3; D not resolved. Germline lookup yields CDR1 SGHRS and CDR2 YFSETQ. CDR3 length: 13 amino acids. Trimming took 0 bases from V and 4 from J, leaving 6 bases between them. CDR3 DNA sequence: TGCGCCAGCAGCTTGGGAGCCGCAGATACGCAGTATTTT. This encodes CASSLGAADTQYF. Full variable domain (remainder filled in from reference TRBV5-1 and TRBJ2-3): KAGVTQTPRYLIKTRGQQVTLSCSPISGHRSVSWYQQTPGQGLQFLFEYFSETQRNKGNFPGRFSGRQFSNSRSEMNVSTLELGDSALYLCASSLGAADTQYFGPGTRLTVL.

The chain carries TRBV7-2 and TRBJ2-2; TRBD2 matches at 9 bases. The germline gives CDR1 SGHTA, CDR2 FQGNSA. The CDR3 runs 14 residues. The V gene end was trimmed by 4 bases and the J gene end by 6 bases; junction bases not matched to a gene: 3. The CDR3 reads CASSSGLAPGELFF. The CDR3 DNA reads as TGTGCCAGCAGCTCGGGACTAGCCCCCGGGGAGCTGTTTTTT. Filled out from reference TRBV7-2 and TRBJ2-2, the complete variable domain reads GAGVSQSPSNKVTEKGKDVELRCDPISGHTALYWYRQSLGQGLEFLIYFQGNSAPDKSGLPSDRFSAERTGGSVSTLTIQRTQQEDSAVYLCASSSGLAPGELFFGEGSRLTVL.

The V gene is TRBV5-5, the J gene TRBJ2-5, with D uncertain. Between the trimmed V and J ends, which lost 0 bases and 5 bases, there was a span of 11 bases. Germline V gene lookup returns CDR1 SGHKS and CDR2 YYEKEE (reference sequence). This CDR3 contains 14 residues. Here the CDR3 DNA reads TGTGCCAGCAGCTTGGGGCCAAATATGGAGACCCAGTACTTC. Translated, it gives CASSLGPNMETQYF.

The chain employs TRBV4-3 and TRBJ2-1; no clear D gene. V lost 1 base and J 5 bases, leaving 9 bases between the germline ends. The CDR3 is 14 amino acids. Germline CDR1 and CDR2: LGHNA and YSLEER. This CDR3 reads CASSQVFRDNEQFF. CDR3 coding DNA: TGCGCCAGCAGCCAAGTGTTTAGGGACAATGAGCAGTTCTTC.

The chain is built from TRBV11-2 and TRBJ2-1; possibly TRBD2 for D (5 bases). Germline-derived CDR1 and CDR2 are SGHAT and FQNNGV. Trimming stripped 4 bases from V and 8 bases from J, with 15 bases between. This CDR3 has 14 amino acids. CDR3 residues: CASSSTNGGYEQFF. The DNA of the CDR3 is TGTGCCAGCAGCTCGACTAACGGTGGGTATGAGCAGTTCTTC.

This clone has a single count. The chain links TRBV5-1 to TRBJ2-3; weak D call: TRBD1 (6 bases). The CDR3 totals 14 residues. Germline lookup yields CDR1 SGHRS and CDR2 YFSETQ. Trimming left V 2 bases short and J 5 bases short, with 12 bases between. The CDR3 nucleotides are TGCGCCAGCAGCTTCCAGGGGTGGCGAGATACGCAGTATTTT. It is translated as CASSFQGWRDTQYF. The full variable domain, in which reference TRBV5-1 and TRBJ2-3 provide the parts outside the CDR3, is KAGVTQTPRYLIKTRGQQVTLSCSPISGHRSVSWYQQTPGQGLQFLFEYFSETQRNKGNFPGRFSGRQFSNSRSEMNVSTLELGDSALYLCASSFQGWRDTQYFGPGTRLTVL.

V gene TRBV2 combines with J gene TRBJ1-4; no reliable D call. V lost 6 bases and J 4 bases, leaving 9 bases between the germline ends. Germline V lookup: CDR1 SNHLY, CDR2 FYNNEI. The CDR3 consists of 13 residues. The CDR3, as DNA: TGTGCCAGCAGCCCAGAAGTTAATGAAAAACTGTTTTTT. It specifies CASSPEVNEKLFF.

The gene calls are TRBV2 and TRBJ2-1; the match to TRBD2 covers 9 bases. Trimming removed 0 bases from V and 1 base from J; junction bases left unmatched: 1. Per germline, CDR1 SNHLY and CDR2 FYNNEI. The CDR3 consists of 16 residues. The CDR3 region is CASSEASGRSYNEQFF. The CDR3 bases are TGTGCCAGCAGTGAAGCTAGCGGGAGATCCTACAATGAGCAGTTCTTC.

The V call is TRBV11-3, the J call TRBJ2-5; 10 positions agree with TRBD1. CDR1 is SGHNT, CDR2 YENEEA, per germline. J lost 5 bases, V lost 4 bases, and 7 bases had no gene match. This CDR3 is built from 15 residues. This CDR3 is CASSSRQGAGETQYF. CDR3 DNA sequence: TGTGCCAGCAGCTCCCGACAGGGGGCAGGGGAGACCCAGTACTTC. Variable domain in full (rest from reference TRBV11-3 and TRBJ2-5): EAGVVQSPRYKIIEKKQPVAFWCNPISGHNTLYWYLQNLGQGPELLIRYENEEAVDDSQLPKDRFSAERLKGVDSTLKIQPAELGDSAVYLCASSSRQGAGETQYFGPGTRLLVL.